Below, 15 T cell receptor beta chains from the same sample are listed, as sequenced in a study of blood T cell repertoires in COVID-19. Clones were read by immunoSEQ multiplex PCR, and TCRdb kept only the in-frame ones, dropping some. This table has about 360,000 clones, 85% to 90% appearing once. The sequenced sample was peripheral blood. All receptors come from a human donor in a cohort sampled during active COVID-19.

The chain joins TRBV12-3 or TRBV12-4 to TRBJ2-1, with 8 positions matching TRBD2. The CDR3 is 13 residues long. The V and J ends lost 10 bases and 6 bases, in that order; junction bases with no gene match: 8. CDR3 bases: TGTGCCACGCGCGCGGGAGGACCCAATGAGCAGTTCTTC. Translation gives CATRAGGPNEQFF.

The V gene is TRBV12-3 or TRBV12-4, the J gene TRBJ1-5; 8 bases match TRBD1. Trimming at V came to 5 bases and at J to 5 bases, leaving 2 bases not matched to a gene. There are 13 residues in the CDR3. The CDR3 loop is CASSGQGYQPQHF. As DNA, the CDR3 is TGTGCCAGCAGTGGACAGGGTTATCAGCCCCAGCATTTT.

V usage is TRBV9 and J usage is TRBJ2-5; 12 bases are shared with TRBD2. The CDR3 extends over 16 amino acids. The germline V gene has CDR1 SGDLS and CDR2 YYNGEE. V was clipped by 4 bases and J by 2 bases; unmatched bases: 6. CDR3 coding DNA: TGTGCCAGCAGCCCTGGACTAGCGGGGACGCAAGAGACCCAGTACTTC. It is translated as CASSPGLAGTQETQYF.

The chain joins TRBV5-1 to TRBJ2-2; 7 bases map to TRBD2. J was trimmed by 7 bases and V by 0 bases; bases with no gene match: 6. The germline V gene has CDR1 SGHRS and CDR2 YFSETQ. The CDR3 is 15 amino acids. CDR3 sequence: CASSLAVASGGELFF. DNA for the CDR3: TGCGCCAGCAGCTTGGCAGTGGCTAGCGGCGGGGAGCTGTTTTTT.

V and J are TRBV2 and TRBJ2-2, with D perhaps TRBD1 (7 bases). The CDR3 loop spans 16 amino acids. V was clipped by 6 bases and J by 4 bases, with 18 bases between them. Germline V lookup: CDR1 SNHLY, CDR2 FYNNEI. The CDR3 loop is CASREGDRVPTGELFF. In DNA, the CDR3 is TGTGCCAGCAGGGAGGGAGACAGGGTCCCCACCGGGGAGCTGTTTTTT.

The genes are TRBV7-9 and TRBJ1-4, with TRBD1 matching 11 bases. V trimming: 5 bases; J trimming: 4 bases; junction bases outside the gene matches: 3. This CDR3 region has 15 residues. Germline V gene lookup returns CDR1 SEHNR and CDR2 FQNEAQ (reference sequence). The CDR3 bases are TGTGCCAGCAGCGAGGGGACAGGGGGTAATGAAAAACTGTTTTTT. Its translation: CASSEGTGGNEKLFF.

The CDR3 here is CASSLLGQGRAVGTEAFF. The CDR3 region has the DNA TGCGCCAGCAGCTTGCTCGGACAGGGTAGGGCCGTGGGGACTGAAGCTTTCTTT. The chain carries TRBV5-1 and TRBJ1-1; 8 nucleotides match TRBD1. V shed 1 base and J 5 bases; nucleotides not matched to a gene: 16. There are 18 residues in the CDR3. Germline V gene sequence: CDR1 SGHRS, CDR2 YFSETQ.

The rearrangement uses TRBV15 and TRBJ1-2; 7 bases map to TRBD1. CDR3 length: 15 residues. V lost 0 bases and J lost 1; bases outside the gene matches: 2. Germline loops: CDR1 LNHNV, CDR2 YYDKDF (reference sequence). The DNA for the CDR3 is TGTGCCACCAGCAGAGAGGACAGGAGTAACTATGGCTACACCTTC. It specifies CATSREDRSNYGYTF. The full variable domain, with the rest looked up from reference TRBV15 and TRBJ1-2, is DAMVIQNPRYQVTQFGKPVTLSCSQTLNHNVMYWYQQKSSQAPKLLFHYYDKDFNNEADTPDNFQSRRPNTSFCFLDIRSPGLGDTAMYLCATSREDRSNYGYTFGSGTRLTVV.

This clone was seen once. The V call is TRBV9, the J call TRBJ1-1; D might be TRBD1 (6 bases). V dropped 4 bases and J dropped 0 bases, with 13 bases sitting between them. There are 15 residues in the CDR3. Germline CDR1 and CDR2: SGDLS and YYNGEE. The CDR3 here is CASSSTGHLNTEAFF. For the CDR3, the DNA is TGTGCCAGCAGCTCGACGGGACACCTGAACACTGAAGCTTTCTTT.

V and J are TRBV25-1 and TRBJ1-4, with D possibly matching TRBD1 (6 bases). With 4 bases removed from V and 5 bases from J, the gap between germline ends came to 14 bases. The germline CDR1 and CDR2 sequences are MGHDK and SYGVNS. The CDR3 has 15 amino acids. DNA of the CDR3: TGTGCCAGCAGTGCAGCACAGGGCGGAAATGAAAAACTGTTTTTT. This gives the protein CASSAAQGGNEKLFF.

The genes are TRBV3-1 (or the pseudogene TRBV3-2) and TRBJ2-7, with D possibly being TRBD1 (6 bases). Germline CDR1 LGHDT, CDR2 YNNKEL (reference sequence). With 2 bases removed from V and 3 bases from J, the gap between germline ends came to 8 bases. This CDR3 spans 13 amino acids. CDR3 residues: CASSQRGIYEQYF. In nucleotides, the CDR3 is TGTGCCAGCAGCCAAAGGGGGATCTACGAGCAGTACTTC.

V gene TRBV6-4 combines with J gene TRBJ2-5, with TRBD2 matching 11 bases. The CDR3 has 15 amino acids. Trimming removed 11 bases from V and 2 bases from J; junction bases left unmatched: 10. Germline-derived CDR1 and CDR2 are MRHNA and SNTAGT. In nucleotides, the CDR3 is TGTGCCGACACCGGGACTAGCGGTCCACAAGAGACCCAGTACTTC. Amino acids: CADTGTSGPQETQYF.

The rearrangement joins TRBV6-2 or TRBV6-3 to TRBJ2-7; no clear D gene. The V end lost 2 bases, the J end lost 0 bases, and 8 bases lay between the germline ends. CDR1 and CDR2 from the germline V gene are MNHEY and SVGEGT. The CDR3 consists of 14 residues. CDR3 loop: CASSYGGFSYEQYF. As DNA, the CDR3 is TGTGCCAGCAGTTACGGTGGCTTCTCCTACGAGCAGTACTTC.

The genes are TRBV2 and TRBJ2-7, with 10 nucleotides matching TRBD1. CDR3 size: 16 residues. From germline, CDR1 is SNHLY and CDR2 FYNNEI. The V and J ends lost 10 bases and 3 bases, in that order; junction bases with no gene match: 15. As DNA, the CDR3 is TGTGCCATCTCCGGGACAGGGGTCGCAGCTGTCTACGAGCAGTACTTC. Protein product: CAISGTGVAAVYEQYF.

V and J are TRBV2 and TRBJ2-7, with 14 bases matching TRBD2. The germline CDR1 and CDR2 sequences are SNHLY and FYNNEI. The CDR3 has 16 amino acids. Trimming at V came to 3 bases and at J to 8 bases, leaving 9 bases not matched to a gene. The CDR3 protein is CASSDLQGLAGVQQYF. Written as DNA, the CDR3 is TGTGCCAGCAGTGACCTGCAGGGACTAGCGGGAGTTCAGCAGTACTTC.